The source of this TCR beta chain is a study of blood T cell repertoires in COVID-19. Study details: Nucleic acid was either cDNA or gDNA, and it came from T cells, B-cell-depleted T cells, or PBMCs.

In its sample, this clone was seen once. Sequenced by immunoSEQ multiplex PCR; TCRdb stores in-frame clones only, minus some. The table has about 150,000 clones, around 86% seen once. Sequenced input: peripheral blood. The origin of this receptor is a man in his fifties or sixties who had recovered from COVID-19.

Here the CDR3 reads CASSQDLGDEQFF. The CDR3 DNA reads as TGCGCCAGCAGCCAAGACTTAGGGGATGAGCAGTTCTTC. V and J are TRBV4-3 and TRBJ2-1, with D perhaps TRBD1 (5 bases). This CDR3 has 13 amino acids. CDR1 and CDR2 (germline): LGHNA, YSLEER. The ends were cut back, 0 bases at V and 8 bases at J, with 8 bases in the middle.